This paragraph covers one T cell receptor beta chain sequence. Its target is unknown. This sample is drawn from a study of cytomegalovirus exposure and HLA in healthy donors. Study-wide results and limits: CMV serostatus stood as the only immune exposure information on hand. What was likely a sequencing artifact was a cluster of highly shared sequence variants. Later analysis associated a missense DCLRE1C variant with TCR beta V- and J-gene trimming.

From germline, CDR1 is SEHNR and CDR2 FQNEAQ (reference sequence). Germline trimming cut 8 bases from V and 4 bases from J; bases unmatched to any gene: 12. This CDR3 region has 16 residues. The primer mix had 60 Vbeta and 13 Jbeta primers. Clones were sequenced by immunoSEQ multiplex PCR, and TCRdb holds only the in-frame ones, with some missing. The sample consists of around 120,000 clones, around 70% of them appearing once. The sample taken for sequencing was PBMCs. This TCR was sampled from a young man in good health and CMV-seropositive. The V and J genes are TRBV7-9 and TRBJ2-1, with 9 bases that match TRBD1. The CDR3 loop reads CASEITGTGNYNEQFF. The CDR3 DNA follows: TGTGCCAGCGAAATAACCGGGACAGGGAATTACAATGAGCAGTTCTTC.